This TCR beta chain comes out of a study of T cell responses to AZD1222 COVID-19 vaccine. Study observations and caveats: Two AZD1222 doses significantly raised spike-specific TCR breadth and depth over controls. Regions left unmutated in variants are reportedly the target of nearly half of spike-specific TCRs.

As for this clone: Its matching antigen is unknown.

Clones were read by immunoSEQ multiplex PCR, and TCRdb kept only the in-frame ones, dropping some. The sample contains around 97,000 clones, 91% of which appear only once. Sample: peripheral blood, taken on day 0 of AZD1222 vaccination. The receptor was derived from an adult in good health.

CDR3 region: CASSLQGASNEKLFF. In nucleotides, the CDR3 is TGCGCCAGCAGCCTACAGGGGGCGTCTAATGAAAAACTGTTTTTT. The genes are TRBV5-1 and TRBJ1-4; 9 nucleotides align to TRBD1. With V trimmed by 4 bases and J by 3 bases, 4 bases remained unmatched. This CDR3 is 15 amino acids long. The germline V gene encodes CDR1 SGHRS and CDR2 YFSETQ.